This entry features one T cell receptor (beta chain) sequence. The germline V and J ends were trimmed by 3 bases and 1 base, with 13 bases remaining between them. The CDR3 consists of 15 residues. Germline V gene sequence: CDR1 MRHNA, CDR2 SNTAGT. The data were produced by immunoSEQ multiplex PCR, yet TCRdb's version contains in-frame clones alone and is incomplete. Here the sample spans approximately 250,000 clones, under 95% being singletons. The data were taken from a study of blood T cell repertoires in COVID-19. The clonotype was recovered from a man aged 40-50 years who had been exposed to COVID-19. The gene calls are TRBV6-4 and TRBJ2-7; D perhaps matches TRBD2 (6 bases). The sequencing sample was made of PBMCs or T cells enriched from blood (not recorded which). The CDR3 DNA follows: TGTGCCAGCAGTGAGGAGGGTGAGGGATCCTACGAGCAGTACTTC. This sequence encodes CASSEEGEGSYEQYF.